Shown below are 28 T cell receptor beta chains from a single sample sequenced in a study of T cell responses to AZD1222 COVID-19 vaccine (dated by TCRdb to the early 2020s). Taken with the paper, the label for time point translates to: about 28 days (+/-7) after the second vaccine dose. Libraries were built with the immunoSEQ multiplex PCR assay. The source is immuneACCESS, and TCRdb retained only in-frame sequences with V and J called. Part of the clones is not carried over; for the studies checked, unresolved V genes explain less than half of this, and the remainder is unexplained. The sample table shows about 180,000 clones, and roughly 94% are seen once. The ten top clones hold roughly 1.5% of the sample. The sample in question was peripheral blood, obtained 28 days after the second AZD1222 dose. Receptors originate from an adult who received the AZD1222 COVID-19 vaccine.

The chain couples TRBV19 to TRBJ1-5; 8 nucleotides align to TRBD1. The junction had 5 bases not matched to a gene; V was cut back by 4 bases and J by 0 bases. The CDR3 is 16 residues long. Germline CDR1 and CDR2: LNHDA and SQIVND (reference sequence). The CDR3: CASSTAGGYSNQPQHF. DNA for the CDR3: TGTGCCAGTAGTACCGCAGGGGGCTATAGCAATCAGCCCCAGCATTTT.

The chain has TRBV27 and TRBJ2-1, with unresolved D. The length of the CDR3 is 15 residues. The germline V gene encodes CDR1 MNHEY and CDR2 SMNVEV (reference sequence). The V end lost 2 bases, the J end lost 0 bases, and 8 bases lay between the germline ends. CDR3 loop: CASSLRGDSYNEQFF. CDR3 DNA sequence: TGTGCCAGCAGTTTACGTGGAGACTCCTACAATGAGCAGTTCTTC.

V and J are TRBV10-1 and TRBJ2-5; TRBD2 is a possible D gene (5 bases). CDR1 is WNHNN and CDR2 is SYGVQD in the germline V gene (reference sequence). V lost 2 bases and J lost 2, with 6 bases in between. The CDR3 consists of 13 residues. CDR3 DNA sequence: TGCGCCAGCAGTGAGCCGGGACAAGAGACCCAGTACTTC. Translated, it gives CASSEPGQETQYF.

The V call is TRBV7-2, the J call TRBJ1-6; perhaps TRBD1 as D (5 bases). The CDR3 length is 15 residues. V was clipped by 1 base and J by 11 bases, with 15 bases between them. Germline CDR1 and CDR2: SGHTA and FQGNSA. The DNA of the CDR3 is TGTGCCAGCAGCTTAGGAGTCGGGACCCAGGCACCCCTCCACTTT. Translating gives CASSLGVGTQAPLHF.

V gene TRBV18 combines with J gene TRBJ2-7; TRBD2 aligns across 7 bases. This CDR3 region has 16 residues. The germline gives CDR1 KGHSH, CDR2 LQKENI. The V gene end was trimmed by 3 bases and the J gene end by 1 base; junction bases not matched to a gene: 9. The DNA for the CDR3 is TGTGCCAGCTCACCCAACCCCGCGGGAGCATCCTACGAGCAGTACTTC. Translated: CASSPNPAGASYEQYF.

The rearrangement links TRBV12-3 or TRBV12-4 to TRBJ2-7; D not resolved. V was pared by 5 bases and J by 2 bases, with 10 bases between. The CDR3 totals 13 residues. CDR3 residues: CASSPLATYEQYF. DNA of the CDR3: TGTGCCAGCAGTCCCTTGGCTACCTACGAGCAGTACTTC.

The V call is TRBV19, the J call TRBJ1-5, with TRBD1 as a possible D gene (6 bases). The length of the CDR3 is 18 residues. Germline V gene data show CDR1 as LNHDA and CDR2 as SQIVND (reference sequence). The V gene lost 3 bases and the J gene lost 0 bases, with 18 bases spanning the gap. The CDR3 protein is CASSIRLTGRASNQPQHF. The DNA of the CDR3 is TGTGCCAGTAGTATTCGCCTAACAGGGAGGGCTAGCAATCAGCCCCAGCATTTT.

This clone occurred once. CDR3 nucleotides: TGTGCTAGTGGTTTGTGGACAGGGTTTTACCAAGAGACCCAGTACTTC. It specifies CASGLWTGFYQETQYF. The rearrangement links TRBV12-5 to TRBJ2-5; 8 bases are a match to TRBD1. CDR3 length: 16 amino acids. Germline CDR1 and CDR2: LGHNT and FRNRAP. V shed 2 bases and J 0 bases; nucleotides not matched to a gene: 5.

This chain links TRBV6-5 with TRBJ1-1, with D perhaps TRBD1 (5 bases). Germline CDR1 is MNHEY and CDR2 is SVGAGI. The CDR3 sequence is 14 residues long. Trimming stripped 5 bases from V and 4 bases from J, with 14 bases between. CDR3 DNA: TGTGCCAGCAGTCCACAGGAGGGTTCCACTGAAGCTTTCTTT. Translation gives CASSPQEGSTEAFF.

The gene calls are TRBV7-6 and TRBJ2-5; the D gene is possibly TRBD1 (5 bases). V dropped 3 bases and J dropped 5 bases, with 19 bases sitting between them. The CDR3 covers 16 residues. Germline loops: CDR1 SGHVS, CDR2 FNYEAQ. The CDR3 spells CASSFVNAQGRETQYF. The CDR3 coding sequence is TGTGCCAGCAGCTTCGTTAACGCTCAGGGTCGGGAGACCCAGTACTTC.

CDR3: CASSPQGQGVNTEAFF. The CDR3 coding sequence is TGTGCCAGCAGCCCTCAGGGACAGGGTGTGAACACTGAAGCTTTCTTT. The chain couples TRBV7-9 to TRBJ1-1; 9 positions agree with TRBD1. V lost 5 bases, J lost 0 bases, and 7 bases stayed unmatched. This CDR3 is built from 16 residues. Germline V gene lookup returns CDR1 SEHNR and CDR2 FQNEAQ (reference sequence). Complete variable domain (other parts from reference TRBV7-9 and TRBJ1-1): DTGVSQNPRHKITKRGQNVTFRCDPISEHNRLYWYRQTLGQGPEFLTYFQNEAQLEKSRLLSDRFSAERPKGSFSTLEIQRTEQGDSAMYLCASSPQGQGVNTEAFFGQGTRLTVV.

This chain connects TRBV11-2 to TRBJ1-1, with a weak D call TRBD1 (5 bases). V was pared by 8 bases and J by 1 base, with 11 bases between. The CDR3 covers 13 residues. CDR1 SGHAT and CDR2 FQNNGV come from the germline V gene. As DNA, the CDR3 is TGTGCCAGCGCGGTGGGGGGGAACACTGAAGCTTTCTTT. It codes for CASAVGGNTEAFF.

V usage is TRBV9 and J usage is TRBJ1-2; the D is unclear. Trimming removed 0 bases from V and 8 bases from J, with 11 bases in between. Germline values: CDR1 SGDLS, CDR2 YYNGEE. The CDR3 has 13 residues. The CDR3 nucleotides read TGTGCCAGCAGCGTAGACGGGGTCGGAGGCTACACCTTC. Its protein product is CASSVDGVGGYTF. Looking up the rest from reference TRBV9 and TRBJ1-2 gives the full variable domain: DSGVTQTPKHLITATGQRVTLRCSPRSGDLSVYWYQQSLDQGLQFLIQYYNGEERAKGNILERFSAQQFPDLHSELNLSSLELGDSALYFCASSVDGVGGYTFGSGTRLTVV.

This clone has only one observation. The genes are TRBV28 and TRBJ2-7; the D is unclear. The CDR3 extends over 12 amino acids. Germline CDR1 is MDHEN and CDR2 is SYDVKM. V was cut by 5 bases and J by 3 bases, with 8 bases left in between. Here the CDR3 DNA reads TGTGCCAGCAGTATCTCAGGCTACGAGCAGTACTTC. Translating gives CASSISGYEQYF. The variable domain in full, with the rest retrieved from reference TRBV28 and TRBJ2-7, is DVKVTQSSRYLVKRTGEKVFLECVQDMDHENMFWYRQDPGLGLRLIYFSYDVKMKEKGDIPEGYSVSREKKERFSLILESASTNQTSMYLCASSISGYEQYFGPGTRLTVT.

This clone appeared a few times. V usage is TRBV6-2 or TRBV6-3 and J usage is TRBJ1-1; D gene unclear. Germline CDR1 reads MNHEY; CDR2 reads SVGEGT. Trimming took off 2 bases at V and 1 base at J, with 11 bases between the two ends. The CDR3 contains 15 residues. CDR3 sequence (DNA): TGTGCCAGCAGTTACGCCCCTAACCGGAACACTGAAGCTTTCTTT. It is translated as CASSYAPNRNTEAFF.

The genes are TRBV6-2 or TRBV6-3 and TRBJ2-7; 8 bases agree with TRBD2. J lost 5 bases, V lost 2 bases, and 2 bases had no gene match. In germline, CDR1 is MNHEY, CDR2 SVGEGT. This CDR3 is built from 13 residues. The CDR3 DNA reads as TGTGCCAGCAGTTACGTGCGGGGGGACGAGCAGTACTTC. Amino acids: CASSYVRGDEQYF.

The genes are TRBV19 and TRBJ1-2; D is possibly TRBD1 (5 bases). Germline assignment: CDR1 LNHDA and CDR2 SQIVND (reference sequence). This CDR3 has 10 residues. The ends were cut back, 6 bases at V and 11 bases at J, with 10 bases in the middle. CDR3 DNA: TGTGCCAGTAGGAATGGGGGGTACACCTTC. Translation gives CASRNGGYTF.

The V and J genes are TRBV10-2 and TRBJ1-6; maybe TRBD1 (5 bases). Per germline, CDR1 WSHSY and CDR2 SAAADI. The CDR3 is 14 amino acids. Trimming shortened V by 10 bases and J by 8 bases, and 18 bases separated the two germline ends. CDR3 nucleotides: TGCGCCACCGGAGAGTGGGTAGGGGATTCACCCCTCCACTTT. As protein: CATGEWVGDSPLHF.

The chain joins TRBV24-1 to TRBJ1-4, with D unclear. V was pared by 5 bases and J by 6 bases, with 18 bases between. Per the germline V gene, CDR1 is KGHDR and CDR2 is SFDVKD. The CDR3 contains 16 residues. The CDR3 here is CATSGIPGSPDEKLFF. Written as DNA, the CDR3 is TGTGCCACCAGTGGTATTCCCGGGAGCCCTGATGAAAAACTGTTTTTT.

The gene calls are TRBV6-1 and TRBJ2-5, with a tentative D call TRBD1 (5 bases). The CDR3 totals 15 residues. The germline gives CDR1 MNHNS, CDR2 SASEGT. Trimming stripped 2 bases from V and 5 bases from J, with 15 bases between. CDR3 DNA: TGTGCCAGCAGTGAATGGGGCATGACGATCGAGACCCAGTACTTC. Its translation: CASSEWGMTIETQYF.

The V gene is TRBV4-3, the J gene TRBJ1-5; 7 bases agree with TRBD1. The CDR3 has 15 amino acids. Per the germline V gene, CDR1 is LGHNA and CDR2 is YSLEER. The V segment lost 3 bases and the J segment 0 bases; nucleotides outside the gene matches: 2. The CDR3 DNA reads as TGCGCCAGCAGCCACCACAGGGGTAGCAATCAGCCCCAGCATTTT. Amino acids: CASSHHRGSNQPQHF.

This chain joins TRBV30 and TRBJ2-7, with TRBD2 matching 7 bases. The J segment lost 3 bases and the V segment lost 4 bases, leaving 9 bases of the junction unmatched. The CDR3 is 14 residues long. The germline V gene encodes CDR1 GTSNPN and CDR2 SVGIG (reference sequence). The CDR3 sequence: CAWNSGLAVYEQYF. CDR3 nucleotides: TGTGCCTGGAACTCTGGGCTAGCGGTCTACGAGCAGTACTTC.

This clone was detected only once. The genes are TRBV10-1 and TRBJ2-3, with 15 bases aligning to TRBD2. This CDR3 region has 17 residues. Per the germline V gene, CDR1 is WNHNN and CDR2 is SYGVQD (reference sequence). The J segment lost 4 bases and the V segment lost 6 bases, leaving 8 bases of the junction unmatched. DNA for the CDR3: TGCGCCAGCAGCCGGACTAGCGGGAGGGCCGGTTCAGATACGCAGTATTTT. The encoded protein is CASSRTSGRAGSDTQYF.

The chain uses TRBV29-1 and TRBJ2-2, with TRBD2 as a possible D gene (7 bases). V lost 7 bases, J lost 6 bases, and 18 bases lay in between. CDR1 and CDR2 from the germline V gene are SQVTM and ANQGSEA. The CDR3 has 14 amino acids. DNA for the CDR3: TGCAGCGCCGGAGGGGGGAGGGCCGCCGGGGAGCTGTTTTTT. Encoded protein: CSAGGGRAAGELFF.

This clone was seen just once. This chain links TRBV3-1 (or the pseudogene TRBV3-2) with TRBJ2-1; 12 positions agree with TRBD2. Trimming cost V 1 base and J 12 bases; bases outside gene matches: 10. Germline CDR1 and CDR2: LGHDT and YNNKEL (reference sequence). The CDR3 has 16 residues. The CDR3 bases are TGTGCCAGCAGCCAAGCTTCGGCTAGCGGGAGGGCCCGGCAGTTCTTC. Translated: CASSQASASGRARQFF.

V gene TRBV5-1 combines with J gene TRBJ1-6; D is unclear. The CDR3 length is 15 residues. V shed 0 bases and J shed 5 bases, with 9 bases lying between them. Looked up from germline, CDR1 is SGHRS and CDR2 is YFSETQ. CDR3 residues: CASSLGFLDNSPLHF. CDR3 DNA: TGCGCCAGCAGCTTGGGGTTCCTGGATAATTCACCCCTCCACTTT.

This chain connects TRBV28 to TRBJ1-5, with D possibly matching TRBD1 (5 bases). This CDR3 region has 15 residues. Trimming removed 5 bases from V and 2 bases from J, with 13 bases in between. Germline loops: CDR1 MDHEN, CDR2 SYDVKM. The CDR3 is CASSLGLGGNQPQHF. In DNA, the CDR3 is TGTGCCAGCAGTCTCGGGCTGGGGGGCAATCAGCCCCAGCATTTT.

The V call is TRBV12-3 or TRBV12-4, the J call TRBJ1-1; D not certain. This CDR3 is built from 11 residues. Deletions cut 7 bases from V and 3 bases from J, with 6 bases between. CDR3 protein: CASKRDTEAFF. The CDR3 region has the DNA TGTGCCAGCAAACGGGACACTGAAGCTTTCTTT.